A selection of T cell receptor beta chains follows, all from one sample in a study of T-cell reconstitution after alpha-beta-depleted transplantation in children. TCRdb independently ran MiXCR on the PCR reads; one entry per CDR3 protein. The data show 500,000 to 750,000 distinct CDR3 sequences, roughly 27% seen once. The material was PBMCs, obtained before TCRalphabeta/CD19-depleted stem cell transplant. These receptors all come from a boy in the first two years of life with Wiskott-Aldrich syndrome, due to receive a stem cell transplant. CDR3s include the opening cysteine and the closing phenylalanine or tryptophan. D genes are given only for firm matches. A clone size is listed for some rows: how often the clone was seen (once, few, many), or a class if it is expanded.

d_call j_call v_call clone_size cdr3_nt cdr3_aa
NA TRBJ1-1 TRBV5-1 NA TGCGCCAGCAGCTTGGATGCGGGGAGCACTGAAGCTTTCTTT CASSLDAGSTEAFF
TRBD2 TRBJ2-3 TRBV5-1 few TGCGCCAGCAGCTTGGGACTAGCGGATGGGGATACGCAGTATTTT CASSLGLADGDTQYF
NA TRBJ2-5 TRBV12-3/TRBV12-4 NA TGTGCCAGCAGTTTCCTTGCGGGATCGGCCCAGTACTTC CASSFLAGSAQYF
NA TRBJ2-1 TRBV5-1 once TGCGCCAGCAGCTTCCCTTGGCCCTACAATGAGCAGTTCTTC CASSFPWPYNEQFF
NA TRBJ2-1 TRBV20-1 NA TGCAGTGCTAGAGGACCACTGCCCAATGAGCAGTTCTTC CSARGPLPNEQFF
TRBD2 TRBJ2-4 TRBV20-1 NA TGCAGTGCCAGCCAAGCGGGGGACATTCAGTACTTC CSASQAGDIQYF
TRBD2 TRBJ2-1 TRBV30 NA TGTGCCTGGAGTGCGTGGACTAGCGAACTAGAGCAGTTCTTC CAWSAWTSELEQFF
NA TRBJ2-7 TRBV5-1 once TGCGCCAGCAGCTTGGCCCCCTCCCGGCGGGACGTAACCTACGAGCAGTACTTC CASSLAPSRRDVTYEQYF
NA TRBJ2-7 TRBV5-1 NA TGCGCCAGCAGGCGACTAGGGGCACGCTACGAGCAGTACTTC CASRRLGARYEQYF
TRBD2 TRBJ2-3 TRBV10-3 NA TGTGCCACGGGACTAGCGGGGACCCCTAGCACAGATACGCAGTATTTT CATGLAGTPSTDTQYF
NA TRBJ1-1 TRBV20-1 NA TGCAGTGCTAGGGTAGCAGGGTCAATGAACACTGAAGCTTTCTTT CSARVAGSMNTEAFF
NA TRBJ2-3 TRBV10-3 NA TGTGCCATCCGGGGAAGCACAGATACGCAGTATTTT CAIRGSTDTQYF
NA TRBJ2-2 TRBV12-3/TRBV12-4 NA TGTGCCAGCAGTCTACTTAGCATCACCGGGGAGCTGTTTTTT CASSLLSITGELFF
TRBD1 TRBJ2-7 TRBV28 NA TGTGCCAGCACCGGGACAGGTCCCCGCGAGCAGTACTTC CASTGTGPREQYF
TRBD1 TRBJ1-2 TRBV5-5 few TGTGCCAGCAGCTTTGGAACCGGGACAGGGGGAAGCGGTGGCTACACCTTC CASSFGTGTGGSGGYTF
TRBD2 TRBJ2-7 TRBV6-1 few TGTGCCAGCAGGACACAACTAGCGGGAGTCTCCGAGCAGTACTTC CASRTQLAGVSEQYF
TRBD2 TRBJ2-3 TRBV5-1 NA TGCGCCAGCAGCTTACCCGGGACTAGCGGCACAGATACGCAGTATTTT CASSLPGTSGTDTQYF
TRBD1 TRBJ1-1 TRBV25-1 NA TGTGCCAGCAGTATACGGACAGGGGGAAGTGCTGAAGCTTTCTTT CASSIRTGGSAEAFF
NA TRBJ1-5 TRBV6-9 NA TGTGCCGACCCGTTCCAGGGCGTGGGTAGCAATCAGCCCCAGCATTTT CADPFQGVGSNQPQHF
TRBD1 TRBJ1-1 TRBV2 NA TGTGCCAGCAGAGGACAGGGAAAAAGTCTGATGGTCACTGAAGCTTTCTTT CASRGQGKSLMVTEAFF
NA TRBJ1-1 TRBV7-2 NA TGTGCCAGCAGCTTAAGGTTTATAGCGGGTACTGAAGCTTTCTTT CASSLRFIAGTEAFF
NA TRBJ2-7 TRBV10-3 NA TGTGCCATCAGTCAGAGAGTTCGCTACGAGCAGTACTTC CAISQRVRYEQYF
TRBD2 TRBJ2-1 TRBV5-6 NA TGTGCCAGCAGCTTTATTTTTCGGACTAGCGGGAGGTCAGATGAGCAGTTCTTC CASSFIFRTSGRSDEQFF
TRBD1 TRBJ2-1 TRBV12-3/TRBV12-4 NA TGTGCCAGCAGTTTAGGGGACAGGGGAAAGCAGTTCTTC CASSLGDRGKQFF
TRBD2 TRBJ2-1 TRBV5-1 NA TGCGCCAGCAGCAGGAGTCCTAGCGGGATTTACAATGAGCAGTTCTTC CASSRSPSGIYNEQFF
NA TRBJ2-7 TRBV6-1 NA TGTGCCAGCAGAGAACGGGACTTGTCCTACGAGCAGTACTTC CASRERDLSYEQYF
TRBD1 TRBJ1-3 TRBV28 NA TGTGCCAGCAGGACTGCACAGGGGCCCTCTGGAAACACCATATATTTT CASRTAQGPSGNTIYF
NA TRBJ1-4 TRBV12-3/TRBV12-4 NA TGTGCCAGCAGTTTATTCTCGGGGGACGAGGAAAAACTGTTTTTT CASSLFSGDEEKLFF
NA TRBJ2-3 TRBV29-1 NA TGCAGCGTTGATCCGGGGGGCACAGATACGCAGTATTTT CSVDPGGTDTQYF
NA TRBJ2-7 TRBV5-1 NA TGCGCCAGCAGCCCCACGGAACAGGGCTACGAGCAGTACTTC CASSPTEQGYEQYF
NA TRBJ1-1 TRBV18 few TGTGCCAGCTCACCACGACGAGAAGCTGAAGCTTTCTTT CASSPRREAEAFF
TRBD2 TRBJ2-3 TRBV5-1 NA TGCGCCAGCAGCTTGGTTCTCCGGGGGGGCAGAGATACGCAGTATTTT CASSLVLRGGRDTQYF
TRBD2 TRBJ2-5 TRBV15 few TGTGCCACCAGCAGACCCGGGACTAGCGGGATCAAGAGGCGGGAGACCCAGTACTTC CATSRPGTSGIKRRETQYF
TRBD1 TRBJ2-2 TRBV7-3 few TGTGCCAGCAGCAGCCGGGGACAGCCCACCGGGGAGCTGTTTTTT CASSSRGQPTGELFF
TRBD2 TRBJ2-1 TRBV9 few TGTGCCAGCAGCGTCTCTCCGGGACTAATATTTGAGCAGTTCTTC CASSVSPGLIFEQFF
NA TRBJ1-3 TRBV7-8 few TGTGCCAGCAGTGGGACGTTTGGAAACACCATATATTTT CASSGTFGNTIYF
TRBD2 TRBJ2-3 TRBV7-2 NA TGTGCCAGCAACCTAGCGGGAGGGCCGGCAGATACGCAGTATTTT CASNLAGGPADTQYF
TRBD2 TRBJ2-7 TRBV29-1 NA TGCAGCGTTGAATTGGGATTAGCGGGCGCCAGCTCCTACGAGCAGTACTTC CSVELGLAGASSYEQYF
NA TRBJ1-2 TRBV6-5 NA TGTGCCAGCAGTTACGAGGTGGGGAAAGGAGGCTACACCTTC CASSYEVGKGGYTF
TRBD2 TRBJ2-1 TRBV5-4 few TGTGCCAGCAGCGCCGGGACTAGCGGGAGCTATGAGCAGTTCTTC CASSAGTSGSYEQFF
NA TRBJ1-2 TRBV20-1 NA TGCAGTGCTAGAGTAGGGATTAACTATGGCTACACCTTC CSARVGINYGYTF
NA TRBJ2-2 TRBV10-3 NA TGTGCCATCAGTGGTAACAACTCGAACACCGGGGAGCTGTTTTTT CAISGNNSNTGELFF
NA TRBJ2-2 TRBV5-5 NA TGTGCCAGCAGCTTGAGGGGGGTTAGCGGGCCCGAGGGGGAGCTGTTTTTT CASSLRGVSGPEGELFF
NA TRBJ2-7 TRBV18 NA TGTGCCAGCTCACCCGTAGCGGACTCCTACGAGCAGTACTTC CASSPVADSYEQYF
NA TRBJ2-3 TRBV5-1 NA TGCGCCAGCAGCCCCGGACGGCCTAGCACAGATACGCAGTATTTT CASSPGRPSTDTQYF
NA TRBJ2-1 TRBV18 NA TGTGCCAGCTCACCACTACCGGGAGACGGGTACAATGAGCAGTTCTTC CASSPLPGDGYNEQFF
NA TRBJ1-2 TRBV5-5 few TGTGCCAGCAGCTTGGTACCACGAGGCTACACCTTC CASSLVPRGYTF
NA TRBJ1-5 TRBV6-1 NA TGTGCCAGCAGTGAAATTTTTGGGGGGGCTTTAAATCAGCCCCAGCATTTT CASSEIFGGALNQPQHF